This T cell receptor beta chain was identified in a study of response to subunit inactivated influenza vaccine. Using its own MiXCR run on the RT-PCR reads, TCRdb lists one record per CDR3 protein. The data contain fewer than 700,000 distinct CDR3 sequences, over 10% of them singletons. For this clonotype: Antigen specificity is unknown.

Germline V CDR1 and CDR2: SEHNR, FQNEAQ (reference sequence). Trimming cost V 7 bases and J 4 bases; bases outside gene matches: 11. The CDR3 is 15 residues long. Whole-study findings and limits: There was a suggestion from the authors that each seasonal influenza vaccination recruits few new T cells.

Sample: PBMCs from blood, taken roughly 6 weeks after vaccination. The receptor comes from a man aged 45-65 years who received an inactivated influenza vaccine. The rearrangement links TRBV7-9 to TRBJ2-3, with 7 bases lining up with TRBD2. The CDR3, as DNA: TGTGCCAGCACCGCAACAGCGGGGATCGCAGATACGCAGTATTTT. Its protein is CASTATAGIADTQYF.